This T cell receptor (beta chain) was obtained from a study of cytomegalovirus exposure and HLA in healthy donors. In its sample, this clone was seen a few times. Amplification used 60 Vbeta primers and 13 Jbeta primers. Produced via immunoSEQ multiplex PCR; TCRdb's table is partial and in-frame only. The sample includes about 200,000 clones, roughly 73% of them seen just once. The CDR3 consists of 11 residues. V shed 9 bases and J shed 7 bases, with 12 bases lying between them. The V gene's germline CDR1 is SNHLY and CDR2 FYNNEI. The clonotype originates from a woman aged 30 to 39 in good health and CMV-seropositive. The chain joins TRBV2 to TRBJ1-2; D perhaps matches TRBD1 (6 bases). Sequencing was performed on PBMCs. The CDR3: CASIARGGYTF. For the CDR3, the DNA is TGTGCCAGTATCGCCAGGGGTGGCTACACCTTC.